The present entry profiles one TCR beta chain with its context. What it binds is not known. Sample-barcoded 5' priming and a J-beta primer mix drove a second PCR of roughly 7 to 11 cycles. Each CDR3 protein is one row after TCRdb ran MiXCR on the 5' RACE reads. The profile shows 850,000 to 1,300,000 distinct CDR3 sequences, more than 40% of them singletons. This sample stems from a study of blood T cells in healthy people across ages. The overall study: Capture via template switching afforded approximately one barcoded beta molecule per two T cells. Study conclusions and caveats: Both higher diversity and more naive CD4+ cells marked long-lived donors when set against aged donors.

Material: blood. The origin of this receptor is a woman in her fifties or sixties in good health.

The CDR3: CSAVTSGNTDTQYF. The CDR3 bases are TGCAGTGCTGTCACTAGCGGCAACACAGATACGCAGTATTTT. The genes are TRBV20-1 and TRBJ2-3; 8 nucleotides match TRBD2. The CDR3 has 14 residues. Germline trimming cut 5 bases from V and 2 bases from J; bases unmatched to any gene: 6. In germline, CDR1 is DFQATT, CDR2 SNEGSKA (reference sequence).